A single sample is the source of the 26 T cell receptor beta chains below, sequenced in a study of blood T cell repertoires in COVID-19. The data were produced by immunoSEQ multiplex PCR, yet TCRdb's version contains in-frame clones alone and is incomplete. The sample holds about 190,000 clones, 70% to 85% seen once. What was sequenced was PBMCs or T cells enriched from blood (not recorded which). The receptor source for this set is a woman between 25 and 40 years old who had recovered from COVID-19.

This rearrangement joins TRBV10-1 to TRBJ1-1; 8 positions match TRBD1. V trimming: 2 bases; J trimming: 3 bases; junction bases outside the gene matches: 2. Germline loops: CDR1 WNHNN, CDR2 SYGVQD (reference sequence). The CDR3 runs 14 residues. CDR3 sequence reads: CASSELTGDTEAFF. DNA for the CDR3: TGCGCCAGCAGTGAGCTGACAGGGGACACTGAAGCTTTCTTT.

The CDR3, as DNA: TGTGCCAGCAGCCAAGATCAGGGGCCGGCGGGTGGCTACACCTTC. Its translation: CASSQDQGPAGGYTF. This chain uses TRBV3-1 (or the pseudogene TRBV3-2) with TRBJ1-2; D may be TRBD1 (6 bases). CDR3 length: 15 amino acids. Germline V gene lookup returns CDR1 LGHDT and CDR2 YNNKEL (reference sequence). The V and J ends lost 0 bases and 7 bases respectively, with 15 bases between them.

There are a few counts of this clone. CDR3 DNA sequence: TGTGCCAGCGTCGGGGGGGGATCCTACAATGAGCAGTTCTTC. Protein product: CASVGGGSYNEQFF. The V gene is TRBV6-5, the J gene TRBJ2-1, with 8 bases fitting TRBD2. The CDR3 has 14 residues. The junction had 4 bases not matched to a gene; V was cut back by 8 bases and J by 1 base. Per germline, CDR1 MNHEY and CDR2 SVGAGI.

This clone has more than one count but fewer than ten. The V call is TRBV28, the J call TRBJ2-3; 10 bases match TRBD2. CDR3 length: 17 amino acids. The V gene end was trimmed by 4 bases and the J gene end by 1 base; junction bases not matched to a gene: 8. The V gene's germline CDR1 is MDHEN and CDR2 SYDVKM. The CDR3 coding sequence is TGTGCCAGCAGTTCCAGGACTAGCGGAAAACGCACAGATACGCAGTATTTT. As protein: CASSSRTSGKRTDTQYF.

This chain connects TRBV5-6 to TRBJ1-1; unclear D gene. The CDR3 is 13 residues long. Trimming pared 5 bases from V and 1 base from J, leaving 9 bases between. Germline values: CDR1 SGHDT, CDR2 YYEEEE. CDR3 DNA sequence: TGTGCCAGCAGAAAGAGAGAGAACACTGAAGCTTTCTTT. Translated, it gives CASRKRENTEAFF.

Of note for this clone: The sample carries other DNA sequences with the same CDR3. The rearrangement uses TRBV18 and TRBJ1-2; 7 bases align to TRBD1. The CDR3 loop spans 15 amino acids. CDR1 and CDR2 from the germline V gene are KGHSH and LQKENI. The ends lost 3 bases at V and 2 bases at J; junction bases unmatched: 6. The CDR3 nucleotides are TGTGCCAGCTCACCTACAGGGGATCTGAACTATGGCTACACCTTC. This sequence encodes CASSPTGDLNYGYTF.

This chain joins TRBV10-3 and TRBJ1-4; 7 positions agree with TRBD1. V dropped 7 bases and J dropped 0; count of bases not matched to a gene: 5. Looked up from germline, CDR1 is ENHRY and CDR2 is SYGVKD. This CDR3 spans 15 amino acids. CDR3 DNA sequence: TGTGCCATCAAGACAGGGACCTCAACTAATGAAAAACTGTTTTTT. This codes for CAIKTGTSTNEKLFF.

V gene TRBV7-3 combines with J gene TRBJ2-1, with TRBD2 identical over 8 bases. CDR1 SGHTA and CDR2 FQGTGA come from the germline V gene. The CDR3 has 15 residues. Losses at the gene ends were 2 bases for V and 2 bases for J; bases not matched to a gene: 2. DNA of the CDR3: TGTGCCAGCAGCTTAGAAGCGGGGGCCTACAATGAGCAGTTCTTC. Translation: CASSLEAGAYNEQFF.

The rearrangement joins TRBV6-5 to TRBJ1-3; 8 nucleotides align to TRBD1. CDR3 length: 14 residues. Germline CDR1 MNHEY, CDR2 SVGAGI. V was clipped by 7 bases and J by 4 bases; unmatched bases: 6. The CDR3 loop is CASKLTGAGNTIYF. The DNA of the CDR3 is TGTGCCAGCAAGCTGACAGGGGCCGGAAACACCATATATTTT.

A few counts support this clone. The J gene is TRBJ2-1, the V gene TRBV5-4; 8 nucleotides line up with TRBD1. V trimming: 2 bases; J trimming: 7 bases; junction bases outside the gene matches: 5. CDR1 and CDR2 from the germline V gene are SGHNT and YYREEE (reference sequence). The CDR3 consists of 14 residues. CDR3 nucleotide sequence: TGTGCCAGCAGCTTCGGGACAGGTCCAAATGAGCAGTTCTTC. This codes for CASSFGTGPNEQFF.

The genes are TRBV19 and TRBJ1-1, with D maybe TRBD1 (6 bases). The CDR3 is 15 residues long. V lost 2 bases and J 4 bases, leaving 14 bases between the germline ends. The germline CDR1 and CDR2 sequences are LNHDA and SQIVND (reference sequence). CDR3 in DNA: TGTGCCAGTAGTATATCACGGGGGGCGGGCACTGAAGCTTTCTTT. This codes for CASSISRGAGTEAFF.

The chain carries TRBV5-5 and TRBJ1-1; D remains unclear. V was cut by 1 base and J by 2 bases, with 9 bases left in between. CDR1 and CDR2 (germline): SGHKS, YYEKEE (reference sequence). There are 14 residues in the CDR3. The CDR3 loop is CASSLYGVNTEAFF. CDR3 sequence (DNA): TGTGCCAGCAGCTTGTACGGGGTCAACACTGAAGCTTTCTTT.

This clone was observed a single time. The V call is TRBV28, the J call TRBJ2-5; 7 nucleotides align to TRBD1. The V gene's germline CDR1 is MDHEN and CDR2 SYDVKM. The CDR3 runs to 14 residues. V was clipped by 6 bases and J by 4 bases; unmatched bases: 8. The CDR3 loop reads CASRLTGFGETQYF. CDR3 DNA sequence: TGTGCCAGCAGACTGACAGGGTTTGGAGAGACCCAGTACTTC.

This chain joins TRBV7-9 and TRBJ2-4, with TRBD1 matching 7 bases. Germline lookup yields CDR1 SEHNR and CDR2 FQNEAQ (reference sequence). J was trimmed by 7 bases and V by 0 bases; bases with no gene match: 9. The CDR3 length is 16 residues. CDR3 protein: CASSLAVGTEGNIQYF. CDR3 DNA sequence: TGTGCCAGCAGCTTAGCGGTGGGGACAGAGGGCAACATTCAGTACTTC.

V is TRBV24-1 and J is TRBJ2-7; D perhaps matches TRBD1 (6 bases). Per germline, CDR1 KGHDR and CDR2 SFDVKD. The CDR3 is 12 amino acids. Trimming removed 5 bases from V and 8 bases from J, with 12 bases in between. CDR3 sequence: CATSGTWGQQYF. The CDR3 coding sequence is TGTGCCACCAGTGGAACCTGGGGGCAGCAGTACTTC.

The chain has TRBV5-1 and TRBJ2-1; no definite D call. CDR3 length equals 13 residues. The V end lost 0 bases, the J end lost 7 bases, and 8 bases lay between the germline ends. Germline V gene data show CDR1 as SGHRS and CDR2 as YFSETQ. The chain's CDR3 is CASSLEVRNEQFF. The CDR3 DNA sequence: TGCGCCAGCAGCTTGGAAGTGAGGAATGAGCAGTTCTTC.

This clone is a singleton in its sample. V is TRBV7-2 and J is TRBJ1-1; TRBD1 is a possible D gene (6 bases). CDR3 length: 13 amino acids. Trimming left V 2 bases short and J 4 bases short, with 8 bases between. Germline V lookup: CDR1 SGHTA, CDR2 FQGNSA. CDR3 amino acids: CASSLHRVTEAFF. As DNA, the CDR3 is TGTGCCAGCAGCTTACACAGGGTCACTGAAGCTTTCTTT. Complete variable domain (other parts from reference TRBV7-2 and TRBJ1-1): GAGVSQSPSNKVTEKGKDVELRCDPISGHTALYWYRQSLGQGLEFLIYFQGNSAPDKSGLPSDRFSAERTGGSVSTLTIQRTQQEDSAVYLCASSLHRVTEAFFGQGTRLTVV.

In its sample, this clone was seen a few times. The sample holds other DNA sequences that translate to the same CDR3. The chain joins TRBV28 to TRBJ1-2; TRBD1 aligns across 10 bases. The CDR3 spans 14 residues. The junction had 4 bases not matched to a gene; V was cut back by 7 bases and J by 2 bases. The germline gives CDR1 MDHEN, CDR2 SYDVKM. CDR3 sequence: CASNLDRGNYGYTF. The CDR3 nucleotides read TGTGCCAGCAACTTGGACAGGGGGAACTATGGCTACACCTTC.

This clone came up a few times. This rearrangement joins TRBV7-9 to TRBJ1-4; weak D call: TRBD1 (5 bases). Germline V gene data show CDR1 as SEHNR and CDR2 as FQNEAQ (reference sequence). The CDR3 extends over 17 amino acids. Trimming left V 5 bases short and J 2 bases short, with 18 bases between. The CDR3 DNA sequence: TGTGCCAGCAGCCCGGCGGGGAGGGGCAGCACTAATGAAAAACTGTTTTTT. Translating gives CASSPAGRGSTNEKLFF.

Details on this clone: Different DNA sequences within this sample yield the same CDR3. This sequence joins TRBV7-2 and TRBJ1-5; a weak D match, TRBD1 (6 bases). The CDR3 spans 13 residues. Germline CDR1 is SGHTA and CDR2 is FQGNSA. V was cut by 6 bases and J by 3 bases, with 9 bases left in between. The CDR3 bases are TGTGCCAGCAGTCGACAGGTCAATCAGCCCCAGCATTTT. Its translation is CASSRQVNQPQHF.

The V and J genes are TRBV5-5 and TRBJ2-7; weak D call: TRBD1 (5 bases). Per germline, CDR1 SGHKS and CDR2 YYEKEE (reference sequence). V lost 6 bases and J lost 3, with 16 bases in between. The CDR3 is 14 amino acids. The CDR3 DNA reads TGTGCCAGCACCTCCATGGGGCAGAACTACGAGCAGTACGTC. It yields the protein CASTSMGQNYEQYV.

This sequence joins TRBV5-1 and TRBJ1-1, with TRBD1 matching over 7 bases. The V and J ends lost 0 bases and 3 bases, in that order; junction bases with no gene match: 2. This CDR3 spans 14 amino acids. Germline-derived CDR1 and CDR2 are SGHRS and YFSETQ. CDR3 nucleotide sequence: TGCGCCAGCAGCTTGGAGGGGACAGACACTGAAGCTTTCTTT. Translated: CASSLEGTDTEAFF.

This clone was found once. Written as DNA, the CDR3 is TGTGCCAGTATTAGGTCGGGGGGCGCGCTTACTGAAGCTTTCTTT. Its protein product is CASIRSGGALTEAFF. V usage is TRBV19 and J usage is TRBJ1-1; D may be TRBD1 (6 bases). There are 15 residues in the CDR3. The ends were cut back, 7 bases at V and 5 bases at J, with 20 bases in the middle. In germline, CDR1 is LNHDA, CDR2 SQIVND (reference sequence).

This chain connects TRBV21-1 to TRBJ2-3; TRBD1 reflects the table's D call only, with no check against the DNA. TRBV21-1 is assigned pseudogene status. The CDR3 has 15 amino acids. The CDR3 sequence: CASSKRPAGQDTQYF. CDR3 coding DNA: TGTGCCAGCAGCAAAAGGCCGGCAGGCCAAGATACGCAGTATTTT.

The genes are TRBV18 and TRBJ1-2, with TRBD1 identical over 7 bases. Germline CDR1 KGHSH, CDR2 LQKENI. This CDR3 has 15 amino acids. V shed 4 bases and J 3 bases; nucleotides not matched to a gene: 8. The CDR3 nucleotides are TGTGCCAGCTCACTTACCGGGACAGCGGACTATGGCTACACCTTC. It codes for CASSLTGTADYGYTF. Drawing the rest from reference TRBV18 and TRBJ1-2, the complete variable domain is NAGVMQNPRHLVRRRGQEARLRCSPMKGHSHVYWYRQLPEEGLKFMVYLQKENIIDESGMPKERFSAEFPKEGPSILRIQQVVRGDSAAYFCASSLTGTADYGYTFGSGTRLTVV.

CDR3 residues: CASSWAGEETQYF. CDR3 DNA: TGCGCCAGCAGTTGGGCAGGGGAAGAGACCCAGTACTTC. The chain is built from TRBV4-1 and TRBJ2-5; possible D gene TRBD1, 6 bases. This CDR3 comprises 13 residues. CDR1 MGHRA and CDR2 YSYEKL come from the germline V gene. V was trimmed by 6 bases and J by 3 bases, leaving 11 bases between them.